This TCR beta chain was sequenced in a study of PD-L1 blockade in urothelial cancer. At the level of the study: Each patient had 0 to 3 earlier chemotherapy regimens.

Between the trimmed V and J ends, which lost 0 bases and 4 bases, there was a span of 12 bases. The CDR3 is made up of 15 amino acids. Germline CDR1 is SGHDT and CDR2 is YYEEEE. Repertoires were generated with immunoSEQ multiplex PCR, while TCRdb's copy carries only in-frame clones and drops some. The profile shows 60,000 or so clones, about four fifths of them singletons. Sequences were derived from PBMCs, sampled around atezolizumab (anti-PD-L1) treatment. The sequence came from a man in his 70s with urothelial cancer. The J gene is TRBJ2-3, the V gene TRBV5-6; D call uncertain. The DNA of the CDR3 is TGTGCCAGCAGCTTGGCACTCGTGCTACCAGATACGCAGTATTTT. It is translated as CASSLALVLPDTQYF.